The table lists the clone carrying this T cell receptor beta chain with a few counts. The sample is drawn from a study of cytotoxic CD8 clonotypes in ibrutinib-treated CLL. Study summary: Across samples, productive templates numbered some 250,000 and productive rearrangements reached about 100,000 on average.

CDR1 MGHDK and CDR2 SYGVNS come from the germline V gene. This CDR3 is built from 15 residues. With 6 bases clipped from V and 4 bases from J, the junction kept 6 bases outside the gene matches. TCRdb's table, derived via immunoSEQ multiplex PCR, lists solely in-frame clones and lacks some. The sample carries roughly 300,000 clones, 70% to 80% recorded once. Sequencing was performed on PBMCs, taken at disease progression, from a patient treated with ibrutinib. The sequence was obtained from a human donor with chronic lymphocytic leukemia. The chain employs TRBV25-1 and TRBJ1-3, with 10 bases lining up with TRBD1. The CDR3 region is CASSAGTGVGNTIYF. CDR3 in DNA: TGTGCCAGCAGCGCCGGGACAGGGGTCGGAAACACCATATATTTT.